This T cell receptor beta chain derives from a study of blood T cell repertoires in COVID-19 (TCRdb year 2020). Background on the whole study: Samples from collaborators originated in the United States, Italy and Spain and spanned both the acute and convalescent phases of COVID-19. The material from the prospective study consisted of cDNA or gDNA derived from T cells, B-cell-depleted T cells, or PBMCs. Subjects who had been exposed to COVID-19, were actively infected with it, or had recovered from it provided the deeply sampled blood TCRbeta repertoires that made up the dataset. The repertoires were released in a freely available public database intended as a resource for research on the immune response to SARS-CoV-2. Samples were obtained from the ongoing ImmuneRACE study (first 160 participants) and from 1,254 subjects provided by 6 global collaborators. A de-identified subject ID, COVID-19 status, age in years and sex were almost always included in the sample metadata. Where available, HLA class I and class II types were taken from metadata supplied by the sample provider and were not determined by assay-based typing. Summary of the overall study and its limitations: Clinical and demographic metadata were provided uncurated, with the amount varying by source and participant.

Reading from cysteine to phenylalanine, the CDR3 counts 16 amino acids. CDR3 DNA only is kept here, 48 bases in frame from base 1. Ends trimmed: V by 2 bases, J by 6 bases; bases unmatched to a gene: 4. Reading the germline V gene gives CDR1 SGHRS and CDR2 YFSETQ. Whole blood was collected in K2EDTA tubes by collaborating institutions according to the institutions' own protocols. For TCRbeta analysis, collaborators shipped samples in one of three forms: frozen whole blood, isolated PBMCs, or DNA extracted from either of those sample types. TCRbeta CDR3 regions were amplified from genomic DNA using the immunoSEQ Assay, a bias-controlled multiplex PCR. The authors processed their data as follows. The number of nucleated cells in each sample was estimated by amplification of reference gene primers within the assay. Sequence reads were collapsed and filtered to measure the absolute abundance of every unique TCRbeta CDR3 rearrangement. For each sample, productive Simpson clonality was calculated by taking the square root of Simpson's diversity index across productive rearrangements. The immuneACCESS repertoire file appears here via TCRdb, limited to in-frame rearrangements. These files lack a portion of the clones; in checked studies, under half of the deficit traces to unresolved V genes, and the cause of the others is not known. V, J and clone size reflect that table, while D and trimming were determined from the DNA. Within this sample are roughly 120,000 clones, with approximately 85% of them counted one time only. Clones ranked in the top ten supply around an eighth of the sample.

As for this clone: Its antigen is not yet known. The sample holds no much larger clone one base away, and base qualities are not on file.

The chain is assembled from TRBV5-1 and TRBJ2-3, and 15 junctional nucleotides match TRBD2. Sequenced input: peripheral blood. The clonotype originates from a human donor in a cohort sampled during active COVID-19. The CDR3 amino acid sequence is: CASSFGLAGGPDTQYF. In nucleotides, the sequence is TGCGCCAGCAGCTTCGGACTAGCGGGGGGGCCGGATACGCAGTATTTT. Extended through the reference TRBV5-1 and TRBJ2-3 proteins, this CDR3 yields the full variable domain: KAGVTQTPRYLIKTRGQQVTLSCSPISGHRSVSWYQQTPGQGLQFLFEYFSETQRNKGNFPGRFSGRQFSNSRSEMNVSTLELGDSALYLCASSFGLAGGPDTQYFGPGTRLTVL.